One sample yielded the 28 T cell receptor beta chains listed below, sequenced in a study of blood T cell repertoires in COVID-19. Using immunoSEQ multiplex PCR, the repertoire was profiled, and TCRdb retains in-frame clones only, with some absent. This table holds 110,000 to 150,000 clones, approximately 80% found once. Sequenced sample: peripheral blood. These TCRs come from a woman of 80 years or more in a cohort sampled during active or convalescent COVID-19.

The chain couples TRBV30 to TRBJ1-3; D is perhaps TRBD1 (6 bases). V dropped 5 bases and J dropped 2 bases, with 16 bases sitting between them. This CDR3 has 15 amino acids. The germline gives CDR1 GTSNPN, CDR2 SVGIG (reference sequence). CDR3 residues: CAWGVLGGTGNTIYF. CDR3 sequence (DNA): TGTGCCTGGGGCGTACTAGGGGGTACTGGAAACACCATATATTTT.

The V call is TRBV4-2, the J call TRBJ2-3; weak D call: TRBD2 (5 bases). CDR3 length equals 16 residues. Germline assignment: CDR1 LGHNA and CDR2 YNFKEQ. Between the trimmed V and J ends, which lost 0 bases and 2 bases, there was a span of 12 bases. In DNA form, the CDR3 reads TGTGCCAGCAGCCAAGATTGGACTGAAAACACAGATACGCAGTATTTT. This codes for CASSQDWTENTDTQYF.

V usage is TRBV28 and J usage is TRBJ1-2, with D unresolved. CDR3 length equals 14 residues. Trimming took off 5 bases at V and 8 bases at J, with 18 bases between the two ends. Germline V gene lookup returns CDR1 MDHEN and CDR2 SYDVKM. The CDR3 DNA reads TGTGCCAGCAGTCCCGGATCGAACCCGGGGGGCTACACCTTC. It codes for CASSPGSNPGGYTF.

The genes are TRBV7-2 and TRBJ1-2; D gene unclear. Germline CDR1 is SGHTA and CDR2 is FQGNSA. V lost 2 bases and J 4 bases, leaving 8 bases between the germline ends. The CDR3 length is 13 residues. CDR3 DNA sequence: TGTGCCAGCAGCTTACAGGTTTTCTATGGCTACACCTTC. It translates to CASSLQVFYGYTF.

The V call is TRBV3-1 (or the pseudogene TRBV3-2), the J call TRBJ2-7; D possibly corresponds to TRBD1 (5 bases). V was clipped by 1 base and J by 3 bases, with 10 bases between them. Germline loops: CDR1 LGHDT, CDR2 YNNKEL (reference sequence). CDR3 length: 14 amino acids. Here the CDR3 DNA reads TGTGCCAGCAGCCAAGCCGGTCAGGGCTACGAGCAGTACGTC. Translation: CASSQAGQGYEQYV.

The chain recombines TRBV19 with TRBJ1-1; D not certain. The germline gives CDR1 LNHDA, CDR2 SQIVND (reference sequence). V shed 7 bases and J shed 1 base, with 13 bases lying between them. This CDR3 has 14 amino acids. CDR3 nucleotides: TGTGCCAGTACCATGGGCGCAGGGAACACTGAAGCTTTCTTT. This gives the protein CASTMGAGNTEAFF.

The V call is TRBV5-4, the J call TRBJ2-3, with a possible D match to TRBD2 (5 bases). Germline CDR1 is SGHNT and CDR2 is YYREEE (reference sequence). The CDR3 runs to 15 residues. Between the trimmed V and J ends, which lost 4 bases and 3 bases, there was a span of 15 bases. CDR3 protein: CASSPGLARTDTQYF. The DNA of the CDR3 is TGTGCCAGCAGCCCTGGACTGGCCCGGACAGATACGCAGTATTTT.

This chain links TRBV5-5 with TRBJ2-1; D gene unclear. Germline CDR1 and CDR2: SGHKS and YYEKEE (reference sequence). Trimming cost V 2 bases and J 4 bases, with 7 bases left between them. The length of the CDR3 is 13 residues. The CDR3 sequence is CASSFGVYNEQFF. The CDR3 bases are TGTGCCAGCAGCTTCGGAGTTTACAATGAGCAGTTCTTC.

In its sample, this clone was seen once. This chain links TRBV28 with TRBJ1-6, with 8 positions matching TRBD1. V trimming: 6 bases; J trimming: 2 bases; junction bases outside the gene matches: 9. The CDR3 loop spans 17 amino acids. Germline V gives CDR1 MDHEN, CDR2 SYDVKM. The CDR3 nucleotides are TGTGCCAGCAGGTTCGGACAGGGTATGACCTATAATTCACCCCTCCACTTT. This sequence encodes CASRFGQGMTYNSPLHF.

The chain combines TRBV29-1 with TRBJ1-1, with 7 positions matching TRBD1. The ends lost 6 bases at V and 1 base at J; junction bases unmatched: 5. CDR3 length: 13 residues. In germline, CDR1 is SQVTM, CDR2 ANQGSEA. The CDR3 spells CSVVQGWNTEAFF. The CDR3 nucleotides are TGCAGCGTCGTACAGGGGTGGAACACTGAAGCTTTCTTT.

The chain's CDR3 is CASGPRTGVGNTEAFF. As DNA, the CDR3 is TGTGCTAGTGGTCCGCGGACAGGGGTGGGGAACACTGAAGCTTTCTTT. The chain has TRBV12-5 and TRBJ1-1; 9 nucleotides match TRBD1. The V and J ends lost 5 bases and 1 base, in that order; junction bases with no gene match: 8. This CDR3 has 16 amino acids. The germline gives CDR1 LGHNT, CDR2 FRNRAP. Full variable domain (rest looked up from reference TRBV12-5 and TRBJ1-1): DARVTQTPRHKVTEMGQEVTMRCQPILGHNTVFWYRQTMMQGLELLAYFRNRAPLDDSGMPKDRFSAEMPDATLATLKIQPSEPRDSAVYFCASGPRTGVGNTEAFFGQGTRLTVV.

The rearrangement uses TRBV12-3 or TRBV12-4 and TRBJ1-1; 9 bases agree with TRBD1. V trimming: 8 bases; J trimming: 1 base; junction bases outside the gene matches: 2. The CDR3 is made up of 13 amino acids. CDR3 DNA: TGTGCCAGCGGGGACAGGGAGAACACTGAAGCTTTCTTT. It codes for CASGDRENTEAFF.

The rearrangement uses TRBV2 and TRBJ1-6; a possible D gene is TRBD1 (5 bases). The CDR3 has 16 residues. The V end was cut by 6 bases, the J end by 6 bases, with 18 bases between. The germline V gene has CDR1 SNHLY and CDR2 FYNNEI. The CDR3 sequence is CASSAFWQGGNSPLHF. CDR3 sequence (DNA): TGTGCCAGCAGCGCCTTCTGGCAGGGCGGTAATTCACCCCTCCACTTT.

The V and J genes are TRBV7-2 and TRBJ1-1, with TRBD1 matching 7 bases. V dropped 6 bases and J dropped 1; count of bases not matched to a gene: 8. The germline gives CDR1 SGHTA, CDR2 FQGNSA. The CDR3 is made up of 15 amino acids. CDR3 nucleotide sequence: TGTGCCAGCAGGTACGCGAGGGGGCAGAACACTGAAGCTTTCTTT. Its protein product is CASRYARGQNTEAFF.

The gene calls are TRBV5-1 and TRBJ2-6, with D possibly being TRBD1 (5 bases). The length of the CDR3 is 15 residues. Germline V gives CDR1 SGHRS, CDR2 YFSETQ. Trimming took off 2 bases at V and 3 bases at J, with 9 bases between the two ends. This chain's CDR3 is CASSLGADGANVLTF. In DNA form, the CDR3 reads TGCGCCAGCAGCTTAGGGGCTGATGGGGCCAACGTCCTGACTTTC.

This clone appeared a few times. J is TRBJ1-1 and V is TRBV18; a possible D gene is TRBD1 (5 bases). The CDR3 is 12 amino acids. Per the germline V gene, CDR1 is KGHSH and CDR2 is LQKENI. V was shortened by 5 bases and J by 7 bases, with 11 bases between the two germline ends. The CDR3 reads CASSGGGGEAFF. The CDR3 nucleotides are TGTGCCAGCTCAGGCGGGGGGGGTGAAGCTTTCTTT.

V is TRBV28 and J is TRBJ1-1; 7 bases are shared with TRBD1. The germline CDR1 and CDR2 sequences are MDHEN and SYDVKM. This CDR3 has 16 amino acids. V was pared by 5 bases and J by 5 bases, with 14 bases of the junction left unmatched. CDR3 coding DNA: TGTGCCAGCAGTGGGACAGCAATATGGAGTATGACTGAAGCTTTCTTT. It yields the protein CASSGTAIWSMTEAFF.

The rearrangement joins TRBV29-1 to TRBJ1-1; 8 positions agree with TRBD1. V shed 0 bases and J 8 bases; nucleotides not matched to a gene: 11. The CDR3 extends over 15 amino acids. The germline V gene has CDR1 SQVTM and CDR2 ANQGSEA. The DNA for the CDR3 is TGCAGCGTTGAAGATCCTATGCAGGGGGCAAGAGAAGCTTTCTTT. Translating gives CSVEDPMQGAREAFF.

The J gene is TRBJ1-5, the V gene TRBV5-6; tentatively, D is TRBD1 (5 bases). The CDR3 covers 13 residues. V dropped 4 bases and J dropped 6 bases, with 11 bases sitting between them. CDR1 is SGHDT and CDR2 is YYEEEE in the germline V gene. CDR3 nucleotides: TGTGCCAGCAGCGGGGGGGGAACTCAGCCCCAGCATTTT. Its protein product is CASSGGGTQPQHF.

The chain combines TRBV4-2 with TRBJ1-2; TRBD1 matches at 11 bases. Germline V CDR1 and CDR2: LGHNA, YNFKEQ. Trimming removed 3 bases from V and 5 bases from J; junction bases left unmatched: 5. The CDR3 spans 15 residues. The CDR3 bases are TGTGCCAGCAGCCAGGGACAGGGGGGCCAGTATGGCTACACCTTC. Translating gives CASSQGQGGQYGYTF.

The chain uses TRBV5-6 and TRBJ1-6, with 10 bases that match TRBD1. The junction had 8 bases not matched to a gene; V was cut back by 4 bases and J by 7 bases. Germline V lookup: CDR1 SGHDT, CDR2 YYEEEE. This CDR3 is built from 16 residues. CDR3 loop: CASSDQTGGLNSPLHF. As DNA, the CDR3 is TGTGCCAGCAGCGATCAGACAGGGGGCTTGAATTCACCCCTCCACTTT.

The CDR3 nucleotides read TGTGCCATCAGTGACCCCGGGGAGACCCAGTACTTC. Amino acids: CAISDPGETQYF. The rearrangement links TRBV10-3 to TRBJ2-5; D gene uncertain. Germline V gene sequence: CDR1 ENHRY, CDR2 SYGVKD. V was cut by 3 bases and J by 5 bases, with 7 bases left in between. This CDR3 has 12 amino acids.

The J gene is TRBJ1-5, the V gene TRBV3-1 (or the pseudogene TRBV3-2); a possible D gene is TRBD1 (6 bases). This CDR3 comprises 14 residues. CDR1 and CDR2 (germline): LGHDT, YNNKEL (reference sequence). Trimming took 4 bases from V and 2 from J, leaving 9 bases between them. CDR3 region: CASSLKGGNQPQHF. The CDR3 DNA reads TGTGCCAGCAGCCTTAAGGGGGGCAATCAGCCCCAGCATTTT.

CDR3 sequence reads: CAWSNSGGTEAFF. The CDR3 DNA reads as TGTGCCTGGAGTAATTCAGGGGGCACTGAAGCTTTCTTT. V usage is TRBV30 and J usage is TRBJ1-1; 7 positions agree with TRBD1. Germline CDR1 reads GTSNPN; CDR2 reads SVGIG (reference sequence). There are 13 residues in the CDR3. Losses at the gene ends were 2 bases for V and 4 bases for J; bases not matched to a gene: 4.

CDR3: CASSDHDRVSPFF. For the CDR3, the DNA is TGTGCCAGCAGTGACCATGACAGGGTATCTCCGTTCTTC. The rearrangement uses TRBV25-1 and TRBJ2-1; 7 nucleotides agree with TRBD1. Germline values: CDR1 MGHDK, CDR2 SYGVNS. The CDR3 spans 13 residues. Losses at the gene ends were 3 bases for V and 15 bases for J; bases not matched to a gene: 11.

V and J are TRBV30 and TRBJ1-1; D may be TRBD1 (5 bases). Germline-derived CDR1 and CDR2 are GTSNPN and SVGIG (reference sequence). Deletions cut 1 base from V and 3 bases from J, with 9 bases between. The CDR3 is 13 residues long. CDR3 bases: TGTGCCTGGAGTGCGGACATCGACACTGAAGCTTTCTTT. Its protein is CAWSADIDTEAFF. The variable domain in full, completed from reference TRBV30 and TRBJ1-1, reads SQTIHQWPATLVQPVGSPLSLECTVEGTSNPNLYWYRQAAGRGLQLLFYSVGIGQISSEVPQNLSASRPQDRQFILSSKKLLLSDSGFYLCAWSADIDTEAFFGQGTRLTVV.

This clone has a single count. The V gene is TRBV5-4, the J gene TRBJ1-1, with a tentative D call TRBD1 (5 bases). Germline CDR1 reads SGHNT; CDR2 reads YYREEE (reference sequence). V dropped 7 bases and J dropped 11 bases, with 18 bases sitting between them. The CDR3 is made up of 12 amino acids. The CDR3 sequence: CASGVGAEHAFF. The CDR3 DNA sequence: TGTGCCAGCGGGGTAGGGGCCGAGCATGCTTTCTTT.

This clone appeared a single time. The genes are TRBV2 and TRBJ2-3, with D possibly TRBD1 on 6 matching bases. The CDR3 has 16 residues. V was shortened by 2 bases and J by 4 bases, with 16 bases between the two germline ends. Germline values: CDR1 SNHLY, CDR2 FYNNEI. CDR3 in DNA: TGTGCCAGCAGTGAACCAGGGACACCGAGTGCAGATACGCAGTATTTT. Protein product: CASSEPGTPSADTQYF.